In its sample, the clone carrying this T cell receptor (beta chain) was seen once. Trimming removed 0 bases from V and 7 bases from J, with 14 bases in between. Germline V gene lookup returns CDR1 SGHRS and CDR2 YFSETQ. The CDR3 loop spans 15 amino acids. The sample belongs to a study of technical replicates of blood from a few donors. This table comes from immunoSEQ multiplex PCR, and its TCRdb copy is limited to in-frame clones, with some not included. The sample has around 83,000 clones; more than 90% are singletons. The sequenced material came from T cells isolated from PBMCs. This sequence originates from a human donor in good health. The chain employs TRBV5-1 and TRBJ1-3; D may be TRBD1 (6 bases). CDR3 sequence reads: CASSLDSGATNTIYF. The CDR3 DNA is TGCGCCAGCAGCTTGGATTCAGGGGCCACCAACACCATATATTTT.